The 8 T cell receptor beta chains below all came from one sample that was sequenced in a study of blood T cell repertoires in COVID-19. The assay was immunoSEQ multiplex PCR, and TCRdb's table has in-frame clones only and misses some. This sample has around 130,000 clones, with approximately 84% found just once. The sample taken for sequencing was peripheral blood. These receptors all come from a man aged 65-85 years with acute or convalescent COVID-19.

This rearrangement joins TRBV5-5 to TRBJ2-1; 9 nucleotides align to TRBD2. There are 16 residues in the CDR3. V gave up 4 bases and J gave up 5 bases; unmatched junction bases: 10. Germline values: CDR1 SGHKS, CDR2 YYEKEE (reference sequence). The CDR3, as DNA: TGTGCCAGCAGCCCTCGACTAGCGGCTCAAAACAATGAGCAGTTCTTC. Translated, it gives CASSPRLAAQNNEQFF.

This chain uses TRBV19 with TRBJ2-3, with 9 bases fitting TRBD1. The CDR3 contains 15 residues. In germline, CDR1 is LNHDA, CDR2 SQIVND (reference sequence). Trimming at V came to 3 bases and at J to 4 bases, leaving 5 bases not matched to a gene. The CDR3 DNA sequence: TGTGCCAGTAGTATCCAACAGGGGGCCTCAGATACGCAGTATTTT. This gives the protein CASSIQQGASDTQYF. Together with reference TRBV19 and TRBJ2-3, the CDR3 gives the full variable domain: DGGITQSPKYLFRKEGQNVTLSCEQNLNHDAMYWYRQDPGQGLRLIYYSQIVNDFQKGDIAEGYSVSREKKESFPLTVTSAQKNPTAFYLCASSIQQGASDTQYFGPGTRLTVL.

The table lists this clone with a count of one. This sequence joins TRBV10-3 and TRBJ1-2; maybe TRBD1 (5 bases). V was pared by 4 bases and J by 5 bases, with 20 bases between. The germline CDR1 and CDR2 sequences are ENHRY and SYGVKD. CDR3 size: 16 residues. CDR3 coding DNA: TGTGCCATCAGTGGCGAAGGGGCGCGGCTCGGGTATGGCTACACCTTC. Encoded protein: CAISGEGARLGYGYTF.

The chain links TRBV7-9 to TRBJ1-4, with TRBD1 matching 7 bases. CDR3 length equals 12 residues. Per the germline V gene, CDR1 is SEHNR and CDR2 is FQNEAQ (reference sequence). V lost 10 bases to trimming and J lost 8 bases; unmatched junction nucleotides: 7. CDR3 DNA: TGTGCCACGGGACAGCTTGGCGAAAAACTGTTTTTT. Translating gives CATGQLGEKLFF.

The chain links TRBV18 to TRBJ1-4; D is unresolved. Trimming took 6 bases from V and 7 from J, leaving 15 bases between them. The germline V gene has CDR1 KGHSH and CDR2 LQKENI. This CDR3 comprises 14 residues. CDR3 sequence: CASSLGRESEKLFF. CDR3 bases: TGTGCCAGCTCGCTAGGACGGGAGTCTGAAAAACTGTTTTTT.

This sequence joins TRBV10-2 and TRBJ2-1, with 11 bases matching TRBD1. V was pared by 9 bases and J by 6 bases, with 4 bases of the junction left unmatched. Germline loops: CDR1 WSHSY, CDR2 SAAADI. The CDR3 spans 13 residues. The CDR3 reads CASAGQGGNEQFF. The DNA of the CDR3 is TGCGCCAGTGCGGGACAGGGGGGCAATGAGCAGTTCTTC.

The gene calls are TRBV6-1 and TRBJ1-2; 10 nucleotides agree with TRBD1. The CDR3 length is 15 residues. From germline, CDR1 is MNHNS and CDR2 SASEGT. The trim removed 1 base at V and 6 bases at J, leaving 5 bases unmatched. The DNA of the CDR3 is TGTGCCAGCAGTGAAGTCGGGGGGACAGGGGATGGCTACACCTTC. This sequence encodes CASSEVGGTGDGYTF.

CDR3 DNA: TGTGCCAGCAGCCACGACCGGGACAGGGGGCGGGAGCAGTACTTC. Translated: CASSHDRDRGREQYF. The chain employs TRBV3-1 (or the pseudogene TRBV3-2) and TRBJ2-7; TRBD1 agrees at 12 bases. CDR1 is LGHDT and CDR2 is YNNKEL in the germline V gene (reference sequence). This CDR3 has 15 residues. Trimming cost V 3 bases and J 7 bases; bases outside gene matches: 7.